The sequence of this T cell receptor beta chain was determined in a study of blood T cells in healthy people across ages (dated by TCRdb to the mid-2010s). Looking at the study overall: Template switching captured roughly one uniquely barcoded TCR beta cDNA molecule per two T cells in model experiments. The study measured age-related changes in TCR beta repertoire diversity using deep sequencing normalized with unique cDNA molecular identifiers. Donors were grouped into four age groups: young (average roughly 17 years), middle-aged (roughly 38), aged (around 60) and long-lived (82). Donors of different ages were randomly distributed across sequencing lanes to avoid experimental bias. For two donors (one aged 18 to 29 and one aged 80 or older), the study analyzed two additional independent replicas of 1 million unique cDNA reads from the same blood draw. Overall results and qualifications from the work: Bulk unsorted PBMC profiling prevented conclusive comparison of naive and antigen-experienced compartments. Estimates of total diversity based on one million sequenced T cells were regarded as lower bounds and as underestimates. Because the CMV infection status of the donors was unknown, age-related changes in expanded clonotypes may potentially have been confounded. Observed TCR beta diversity per million T cells fell roughly linearly with age, and a significant reduction was already apparent by age about 36. A strong correlation was found between observed TCR beta diversity and the percentage of naive T cells measured by flow cytometry. The long-lived group showed more naive CD4+ T cells, fewer expanded clones and increased TCR diversity than the aged group, suggesting age selection.

Donors were a few dozen systemically healthy Caucasian individuals from Russia aged 6 to 90 years. Each donor gave ten milliliters of peripheral blood, collected into EDTA-treated Vacutainer tubes. PBMCs were isolated by Ficoll-Paque density-gradient centrifugation, with at least 6 million obtained per sample. Total RNA was extracted from PBMCs with Trizol reagent, with at least 6 micrograms obtained per sample. For every donor, an aliquot of PBMCs went through flow cytometry to measure the percentages of naive CD45RAhigh/CD27high T cells. The CDR3 runs 14 residues from the cysteine to the phenylalanine. Only the CDR3 region is kept as DNA, spanning 42 bases read in frame from base 1. Trimming accounts for 8 bases at V and 9 bases at J, while the number of junction bases matched to no gene is 17. CDR1 is given as SQVTM and CDR2 as ANQGSEA, both from the germline V gene. On this clonotype itself: This clone's antigen is unknown. No much larger clone exists at a distance of one base, and base qualities are not known.

Library prep was done by 5' RACE. Sequencing took place on an Illumina HiSeq 2500. A second PCR of about 7 to 12 cycles was run with a J-beta primer mix and a sample-barcoded 5' primer. A template-switch 5' adaptor carrying 12 random nucleotides introduced a unique molecular identifier onto each TCR beta cDNA molecule. Each sample yielded at least 2.5 million CDR3-containing paired-end reads. All of the RNA was converted into first-strand cDNA using the Mint cDNA synthesis kit, with a TRBC-specific oligonucleotide serving as the primer. After uracil-DNA glycosylase treatment, a first 18-cycle PCR used universal primers M1SS and BC2_uni_R on all cDNA. The source study handled its data this way. Each sample was normalized by randomly selecting 1 million high-quality reads, each carrying a distinct molecular identifier. Instead of being binned into consensus sequences, reads with shared molecular identifiers were discarded. MiTCR, with a Q25 quality threshold and the strictest error-elimination algorithm, was used for CDR3 identification, clonotype clustering and error correction. A nonparametric unseen species model with Euler transformation was used to estimate lower-bound total TCR beta diversity. The raw public data were reprocessed by TCRdb itself: fastp quality trimming at Q25, MiXCR clonotype calling, in-frame beta chains only. Records with the same CDR3 protein are collapsed into one entry carrying the most frequent genes and DNA. The V and J calls reflect TCRdb's pipeline rather than the authors' work. The sample table lists approximately 790,000 distinct CDR3 sequences, approximately 67% of them with a count of one. The ten largest clones capture 25% to 35% of the sample.

This sequence originates from a man aged 30-40 years in good health. Recombination linked TRBV29-1 to TRBJ2-3, with 7 bases in between that match TRBD2. Sequencing was done on a sample of blood. The CDR3 region reads CSLNRDYWKGTQYF. The nucleotide sequence reads as follows: TGCAGCCTCAACCGGGACTACTGGAAGGGAACGCAGTATTTT.